These 8 T cell receptor beta chains were all obtained from the same sample, sequenced in a study of blood T cell repertoires in COVID-19. Using immunoSEQ multiplex PCR, the repertoire was profiled, and TCRdb retains in-frame clones only, with some absent. The table shows 150,000 to 200,000 clones, with around four fifths occurring only once. Material: peripheral blood. Receptors were obtained from a woman older than 75 with acute or convalescent COVID-19.

The genes are TRBV19 and TRBJ2-2; TRBD2 agrees at 7 bases. Germline V gene lookup returns CDR1 LNHDA and CDR2 SQIVND (reference sequence). This CDR3 is 15 amino acids long. The V and J ends lost 3 bases and 0 bases, in that order; junction bases with no gene match: 1. In DNA form, the CDR3 reads TGTGCCAGTAGTATTGCGGGGGCGAACACCGGGGAGCTGTTTTTT. Translation gives CASSIAGANTGELFF. Based on the CDR3 plus reference TRBV19 and TRBJ2-2, the full variable domain is DGGITQSPKYLFRKEGQNVTLSCEQNLNHDAMYWYRQDPGQGLRLIYYSQIVNDFQKGDIAEGYSVSREKKESFPLTVTSAQKNPTAFYLCASSIAGANTGELFFGEGSRLTVL.

The chain combines TRBV11-3 with TRBJ2-2; D remains ambiguous. The V end was cut by 5 bases, the J end by 2 bases, with 6 bases between. The germline V gene has CDR1 SGHNT and CDR2 YENEEA. This CDR3 has 13 residues. The CDR3 sequence is CASSLYNTGELFF. In DNA form, the CDR3 reads TGTGCCAGCAGCCTATACAACACCGGGGAGCTGTTTTTT.

The J gene is TRBJ2-1, the V gene TRBV4-3; D perhaps matches TRBD1 (5 bases). The CDR3 runs to 16 residues. The ends were cut back, 0 bases at V and 5 bases at J, with 14 bases in the middle. Germline CDR1 is LGHNA and CDR2 is YSLEER. The CDR3 DNA is TGCGCCAGCAGCCAAGAAGTTGGTAGGGGCCACAATGAGCAGTTCTTC. Translation: CASSQEVGRGHNEQFF.

The rearrangement uses TRBV7-2 and TRBJ2-3; 11 nucleotides line up with TRBD2. CDR3 length: 15 residues. Germline V gives CDR1 SGHTA, CDR2 FQGNSA. V gave up 2 bases and J gave up 6 bases; unmatched junction bases: 4. Written as DNA, the CDR3 is TGTGCCAGCAGCTTAACTAGCGGGAGTGGGGATACGCAGTATTTT. Translated, it gives CASSLTSGSGDTQYF. The variable domain in full, completed from reference TRBV7-2 and TRBJ2-3, reads GAGVSQSPSNKVTEKGKDVELRCDPISGHTALYWYRQSLGQGLEFLIYFQGNSAPDKSGLPSDRFSAERTGGSVSTLTIQRTQQEDSAVYLCASSLTSGSGDTQYFGPGTRLTVL.

The chain employs TRBV2 and TRBJ1-3; perhaps TRBD1 as D (5 bases). The ends were cut back, 8 bases at V and 1 base at J, with 9 bases in the middle. CDR1 SNHLY and CDR2 FYNNEI come from the germline V gene. The CDR3 contains 13 residues. CDR3 DNA sequence: TGTGCCAGCGGTAGGGGTTCTGGAAACACCATATATTTT. Translated, it gives CASGRGSGNTIYF.

This clone was observed a single time. The chain recombines TRBV7-8 with TRBJ2-1; D is unclear. This CDR3 comprises 14 residues. Germline V lookup: CDR1 SGHVS, CDR2 FQNEAQ. Trimming shortened V by 2 bases and J by 2 bases, and 7 bases separated the two germline ends. The CDR3 spells CASSLKTAYNEQFF. CDR3 in DNA: TGTGCCAGCAGCTTAAAAACTGCCTACAATGAGCAGTTCTTC.

CDR3 in DNA: TGTGCCAGCAGTGATCCGGACAGGGTGGGGACTGAAGCTTTCTTT. Translated, it gives CASSDPDRVGTEAFF. The chain has TRBV25-1 and TRBJ1-1; 8 bases are shared with TRBD1. The CDR3 is made up of 15 amino acids. The V segment lost 3 bases and the J segment 5 bases; nucleotides outside the gene matches: 8. The germline V gene has CDR1 MGHDK and CDR2 SYGVNS.

The chain carries TRBV27 and TRBJ2-3; D possibly corresponds to TRBD2 (6 bases). Germline loops: CDR1 MNHEY, CDR2 SMNVEV (reference sequence). Trimming took 5 bases from V and 3 from J, leaving 12 bases between them. The CDR3 is made up of 14 amino acids. Written as DNA, the CDR3 is TGTGCCAGCAGTGGCGGACGGGAGACAGATACGCAGTATTTT. This translates into CASSGGRETDTQYF.